The clone carrying this T cell receptor beta chain occurred a few times. Its antigen remains unknown. This entry comes from a study of beta chain features in type 1 diabetes. The wider study: Analysis included 95 million to 140 million sorted cells drawn from all samples. Points from the study as a whole: Amplification by PCR could prefer shorter templates, with the same effect in patients and controls.

All of the isolated RNA was reverse transcribed, so expressed TCRB transcripts were sequenced. Produced via immunoSEQ multiplex PCR; TCRdb's table is partial and in-frame only. The sample consists of 350,000 or so clones, about 20% of them appearing once. The CDR3 sequence is 15 residues long. The V end lost 1 base, the J end lost 7 bases, and 17 bases lay between the germline ends. The germline gives CDR1 SGHTA, CDR2 FQGNSA. Sequences were obtained from naive CD4+ T cells from blood. The genes are TRBV7-2 and TRBJ2-7, with D possibly TRBD2 on 7 matching bases. The sequence came from a woman aged 18-29 years in good health. The CDR3 sequence: CASSLGWGGAQEQYF. Here the CDR3 DNA reads TGTGCCAGCAGCTTAGGTTGGGGGGGGGCCCAAGAGCAGTACTTC.